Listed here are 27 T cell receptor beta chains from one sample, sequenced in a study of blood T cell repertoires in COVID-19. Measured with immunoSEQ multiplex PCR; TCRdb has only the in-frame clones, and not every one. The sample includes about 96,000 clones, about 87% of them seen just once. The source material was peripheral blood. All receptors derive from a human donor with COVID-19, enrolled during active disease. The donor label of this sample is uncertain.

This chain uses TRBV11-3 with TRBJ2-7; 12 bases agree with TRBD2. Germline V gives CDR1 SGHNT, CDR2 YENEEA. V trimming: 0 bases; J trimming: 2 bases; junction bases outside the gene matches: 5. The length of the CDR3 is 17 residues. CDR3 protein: CASSLDSPSGRAYEQYF. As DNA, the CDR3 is TGTGCCAGCAGCTTAGACTCCCCTAGCGGGAGGGCCTACGAGCAGTACTTC.

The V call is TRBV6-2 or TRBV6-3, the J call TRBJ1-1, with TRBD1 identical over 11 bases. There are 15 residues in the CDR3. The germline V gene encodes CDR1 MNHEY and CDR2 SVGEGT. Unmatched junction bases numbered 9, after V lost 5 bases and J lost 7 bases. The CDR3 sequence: CASSDLGQGVVEAFF. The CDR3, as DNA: TGTGCCAGCAGTGACCTGGGACAGGGGGTTGTTGAAGCTTTCTTT.

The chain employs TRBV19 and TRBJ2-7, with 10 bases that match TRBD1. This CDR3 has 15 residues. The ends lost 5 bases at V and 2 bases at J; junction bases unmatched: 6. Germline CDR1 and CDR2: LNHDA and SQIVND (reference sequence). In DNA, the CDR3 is TGTGCCAGTAGTCCTCGACAGGGGGCTGCCTACGAGCAGTACTTC. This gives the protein CASSPRQGAAYEQYF. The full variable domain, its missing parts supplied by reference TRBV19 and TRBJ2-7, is DGGITQSPKYLFRKEGQNVTLSCEQNLNHDAMYWYRQDPGQGLRLIYYSQIVNDFQKGDIAEGYSVSREKKESFPLTVTSAQKNPTAFYLCASSPRQGAAYEQYFGPGTRLTVT.

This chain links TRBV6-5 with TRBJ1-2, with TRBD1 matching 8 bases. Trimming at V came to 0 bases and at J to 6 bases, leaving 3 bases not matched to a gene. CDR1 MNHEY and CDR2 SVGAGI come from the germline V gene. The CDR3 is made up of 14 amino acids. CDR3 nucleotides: TGTGCCAGCAGTTACTCGAACAGGGGGGATGGCTACACCTTC. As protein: CASSYSNRGDGYTF.

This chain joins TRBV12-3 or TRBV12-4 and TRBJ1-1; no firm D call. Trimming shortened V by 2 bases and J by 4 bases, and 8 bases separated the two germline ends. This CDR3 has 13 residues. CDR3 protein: CASSLIRSTEAFF. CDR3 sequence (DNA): TGTGCCAGCAGTTTAATCCGGAGCACTGAAGCTTTCTTT.

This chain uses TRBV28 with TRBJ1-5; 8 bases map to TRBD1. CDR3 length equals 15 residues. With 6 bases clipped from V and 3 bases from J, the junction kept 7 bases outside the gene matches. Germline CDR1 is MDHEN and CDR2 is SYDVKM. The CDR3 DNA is TGTGCCAGCAGCACCGGACAGGGAGTCAATCAGCCCCAGCATTTT. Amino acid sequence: CASSTGQGVNQPQHF. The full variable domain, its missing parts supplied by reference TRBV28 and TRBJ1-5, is DVKVTQSSRYLVKRTGEKVFLECVQDMDHENMFWYRQDPGLGLRLIYFSYDVKMKEKGDIPEGYSVSREKKERFSLILESASTNQTSMYLCASSTGQGVNQPQHFGDGTRLSIL.

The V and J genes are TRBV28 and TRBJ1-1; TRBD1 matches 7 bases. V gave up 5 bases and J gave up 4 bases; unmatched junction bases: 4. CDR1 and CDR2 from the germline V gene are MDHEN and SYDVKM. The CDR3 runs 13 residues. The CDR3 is CASSPGQLTEAFF. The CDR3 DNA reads TGTGCCAGCAGTCCGGGACAGCTCACTGAAGCTTTCTTT. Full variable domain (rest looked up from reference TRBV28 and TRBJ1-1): DVKVTQSSRYLVKRTGEKVFLECVQDMDHENMFWYRQDPGLGLRLIYFSYDVKMKEKGDIPEGYSVSREKKERFSLILESASTNQTSMYLCASSPGQLTEAFFGQGTRLTVV.

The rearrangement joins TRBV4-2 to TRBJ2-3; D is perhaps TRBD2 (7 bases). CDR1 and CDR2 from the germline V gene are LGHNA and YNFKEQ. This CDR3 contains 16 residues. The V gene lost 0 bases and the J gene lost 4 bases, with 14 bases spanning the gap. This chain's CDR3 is CASSQDRGGDPDTQYF. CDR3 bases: TGTGCCAGCAGCCAAGATCGAGGGGGGGACCCAGATACGCAGTATTTT.

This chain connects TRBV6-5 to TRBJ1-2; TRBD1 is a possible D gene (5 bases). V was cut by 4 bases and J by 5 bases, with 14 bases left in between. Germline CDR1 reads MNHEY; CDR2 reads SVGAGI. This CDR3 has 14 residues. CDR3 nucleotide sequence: TGTGCCAGCAGTTTTGGGGCAGGGCCGTATGGCTACACCTTC. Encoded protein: CASSFGAGPYGYTF.

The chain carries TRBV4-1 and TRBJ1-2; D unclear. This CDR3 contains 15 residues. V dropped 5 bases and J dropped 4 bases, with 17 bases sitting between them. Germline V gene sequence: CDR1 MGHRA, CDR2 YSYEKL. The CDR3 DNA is TGCGCCAGCAGCGAACCCGGTGGGAGCCCCTATGGCTACACCTTC. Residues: CASSEPGGSPYGYTF.

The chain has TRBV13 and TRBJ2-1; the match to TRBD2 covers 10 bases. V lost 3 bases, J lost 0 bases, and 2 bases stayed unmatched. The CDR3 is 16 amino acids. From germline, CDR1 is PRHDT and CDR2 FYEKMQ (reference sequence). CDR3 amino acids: CASSFSGRISYNEQFF. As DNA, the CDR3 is TGTGCCAGCAGCTTTAGCGGGAGGATCTCCTACAATGAGCAGTTCTTC.

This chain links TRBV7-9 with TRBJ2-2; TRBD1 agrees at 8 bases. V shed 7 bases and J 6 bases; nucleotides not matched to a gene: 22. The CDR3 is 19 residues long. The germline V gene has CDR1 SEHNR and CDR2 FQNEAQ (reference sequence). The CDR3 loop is CASTPLEGTGGDHAGELFF. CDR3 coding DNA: TGTGCCAGCACCCCCCTCGAGGGGACAGGAGGCGATCACGCCGGGGAGCTGTTTTTT.

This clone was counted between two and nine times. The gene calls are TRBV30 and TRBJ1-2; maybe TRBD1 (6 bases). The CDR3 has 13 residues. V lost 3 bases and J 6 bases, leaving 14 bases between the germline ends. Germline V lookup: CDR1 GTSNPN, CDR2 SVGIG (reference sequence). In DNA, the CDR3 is TGTGCCTGGAGCCAAGACAGGAGTCATGGCTACACCTTC. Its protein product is CAWSQDRSHGYTF.

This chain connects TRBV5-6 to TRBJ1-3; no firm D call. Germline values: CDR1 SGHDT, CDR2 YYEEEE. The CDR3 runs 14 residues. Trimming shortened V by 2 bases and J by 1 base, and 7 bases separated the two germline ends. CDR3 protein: CASSLSRSGNTIYF. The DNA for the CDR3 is TGTGCCAGCAGCTTAAGCAGGTCTGGAAACACCATATATTTT. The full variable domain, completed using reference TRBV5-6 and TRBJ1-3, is DAGVTQSPTHLIKTRGQQVTLRCSPKSGHDTVSWYQQALGQGPQFIFQYYEEEERQRGNFPDRFSGHQFPNYSSELNVNALLLGDSALYLCASSLSRSGNTIYFGEGSWLTVV.

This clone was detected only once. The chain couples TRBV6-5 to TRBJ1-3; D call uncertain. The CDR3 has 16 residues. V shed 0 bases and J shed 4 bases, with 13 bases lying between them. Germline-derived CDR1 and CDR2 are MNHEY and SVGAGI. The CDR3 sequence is CASSYSNRRGGNTIYF. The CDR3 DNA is TGTGCCAGCAGTTACTCGAATCGACGAGGGGGAAACACCATATATTTT.

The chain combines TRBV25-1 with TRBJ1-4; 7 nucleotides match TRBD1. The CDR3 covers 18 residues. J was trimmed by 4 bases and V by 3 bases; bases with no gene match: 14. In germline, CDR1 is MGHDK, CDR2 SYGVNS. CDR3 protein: CASSEPFGPGQHNEKLFF. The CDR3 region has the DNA TGTGCCAGCAGTGAGCCATTCGGCCCGGGACAGCATAATGAAAAACTGTTTTTT.

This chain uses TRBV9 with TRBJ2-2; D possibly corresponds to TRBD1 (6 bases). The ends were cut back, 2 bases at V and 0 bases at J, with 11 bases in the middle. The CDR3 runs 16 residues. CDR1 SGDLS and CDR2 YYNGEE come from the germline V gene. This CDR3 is CASSVGTTSNTGELFF. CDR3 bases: TGTGCCAGCAGCGTCGGGACAACCTCGAACACCGGGGAGCTGTTTTTT. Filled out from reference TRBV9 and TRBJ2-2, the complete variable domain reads DSGVTQTPKHLITATGQRVTLRCSPRSGDLSVYWYQQSLDQGLQFLIQYYNGEERAKGNILERFSAQQFPDLHSELNLSSLELGDSALYFCASSVGTTSNTGELFFGEGSRLTVL.

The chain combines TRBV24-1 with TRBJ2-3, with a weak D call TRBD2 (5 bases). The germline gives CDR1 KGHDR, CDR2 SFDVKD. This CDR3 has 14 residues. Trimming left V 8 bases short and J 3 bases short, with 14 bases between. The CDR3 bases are TGTGCCACCAAGGGCGGGCTCATAACAGATACGCAGTATTTT. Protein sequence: CATKGGLITDTQYF.

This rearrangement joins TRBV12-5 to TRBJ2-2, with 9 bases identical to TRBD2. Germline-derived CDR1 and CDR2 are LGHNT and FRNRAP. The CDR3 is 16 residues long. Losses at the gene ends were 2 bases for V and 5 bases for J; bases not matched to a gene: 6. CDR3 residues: CASGLWLAGNTGELFF. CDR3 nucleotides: TGTGCTAGTGGTTTGTGGCTAGCGGGAAATACCGGGGAGCTGTTTTTT.

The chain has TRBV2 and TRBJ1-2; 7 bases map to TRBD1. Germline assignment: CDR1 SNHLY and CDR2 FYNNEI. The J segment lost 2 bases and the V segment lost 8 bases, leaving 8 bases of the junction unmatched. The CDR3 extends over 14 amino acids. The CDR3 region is CASQGQVINYGYTF. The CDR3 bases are TGTGCCAGCCAAGGACAGGTCATAAACTATGGCTACACCTTC. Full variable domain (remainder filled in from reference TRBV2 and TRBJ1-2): EPEVTQTPSHQVTQMGQEVILRCVPISNHLYFYWYRQILGQKVEFLVSFYNNEISEKSEIFDDQFSVERPDGSNFTLKIRSTKLEDSAMYFCASQGQVINYGYTFGSGTRLTVV.

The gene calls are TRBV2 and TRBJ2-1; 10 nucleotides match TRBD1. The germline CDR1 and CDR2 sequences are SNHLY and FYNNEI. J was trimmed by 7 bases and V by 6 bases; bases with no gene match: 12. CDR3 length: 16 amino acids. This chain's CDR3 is CASRGPRDRGRNEQFF. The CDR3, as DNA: TGTGCCAGCAGAGGACCTAGGGACAGGGGTAGGAATGAGCAGTTCTTC.

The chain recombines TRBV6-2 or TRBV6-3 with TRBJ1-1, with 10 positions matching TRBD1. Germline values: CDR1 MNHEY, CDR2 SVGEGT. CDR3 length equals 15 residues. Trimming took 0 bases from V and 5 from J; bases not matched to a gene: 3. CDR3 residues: CASSYSRDRGTEAFF. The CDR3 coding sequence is TGTGCCAGCAGTTACTCACGGGACAGGGGTACTGAAGCTTTCTTT.

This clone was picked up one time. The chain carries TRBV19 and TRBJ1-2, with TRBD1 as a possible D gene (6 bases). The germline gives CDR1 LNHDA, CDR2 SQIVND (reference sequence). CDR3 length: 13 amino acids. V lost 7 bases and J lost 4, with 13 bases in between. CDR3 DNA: TGTGCCAGTAAGGGCAGGGGATTCTATGGCTACACCTTC. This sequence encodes CASKGRGFYGYTF.

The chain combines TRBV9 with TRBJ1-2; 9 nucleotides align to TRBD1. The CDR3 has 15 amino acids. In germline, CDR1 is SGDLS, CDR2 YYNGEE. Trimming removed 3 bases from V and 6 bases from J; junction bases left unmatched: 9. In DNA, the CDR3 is TGTGCCAGCAGCGCCCGGGACAGGGTCGTTGATGGCTACACCTTC. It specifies CASSARDRVVDGYTF. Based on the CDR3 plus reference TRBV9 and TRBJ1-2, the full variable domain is DSGVTQTPKHLITATGQRVTLRCSPRSGDLSVYWYQQSLDQGLQFLIQYYNGEERAKGNILERFSAQQFPDLHSELNLSSLELGDSALYFCASSARDRVVDGYTFGSGTRLTVV.

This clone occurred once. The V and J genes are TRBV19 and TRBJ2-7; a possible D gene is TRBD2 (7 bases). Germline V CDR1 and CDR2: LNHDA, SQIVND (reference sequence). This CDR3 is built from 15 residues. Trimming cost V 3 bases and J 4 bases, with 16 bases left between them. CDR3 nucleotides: TGTGCCAGTAGTATCGGGACCGCGGGGGCTTACGAGCAGTACTTC. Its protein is CASSIGTAGAYEQYF.

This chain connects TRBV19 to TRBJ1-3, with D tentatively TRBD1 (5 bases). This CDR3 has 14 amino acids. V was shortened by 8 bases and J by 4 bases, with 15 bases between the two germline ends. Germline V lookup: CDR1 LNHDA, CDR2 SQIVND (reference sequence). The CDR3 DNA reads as TGTGCCAGTTGTAGGGGCCCGGCGGGAAACACCATATATTTT. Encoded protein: CASCRGPAGNTIYF.

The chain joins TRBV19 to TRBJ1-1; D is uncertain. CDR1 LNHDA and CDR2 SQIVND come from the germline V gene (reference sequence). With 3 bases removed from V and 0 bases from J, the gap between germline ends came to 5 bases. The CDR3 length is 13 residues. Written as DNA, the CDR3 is TGTGCCAGTAGTATTCAGATGAACACTGAAGCTTTCTTT. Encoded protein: CASSIQMNTEAFF.